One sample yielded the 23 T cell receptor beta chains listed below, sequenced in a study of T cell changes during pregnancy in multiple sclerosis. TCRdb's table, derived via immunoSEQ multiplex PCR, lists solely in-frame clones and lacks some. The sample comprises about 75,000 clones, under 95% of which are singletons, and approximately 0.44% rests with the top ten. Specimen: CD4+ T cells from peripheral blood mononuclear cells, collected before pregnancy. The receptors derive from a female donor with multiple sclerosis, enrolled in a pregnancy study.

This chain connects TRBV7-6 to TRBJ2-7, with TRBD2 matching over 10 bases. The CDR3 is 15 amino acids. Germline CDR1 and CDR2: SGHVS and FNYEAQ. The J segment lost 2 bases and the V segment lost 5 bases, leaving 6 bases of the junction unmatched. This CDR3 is CASSRTSGEAYEQYF. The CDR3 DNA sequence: TGTGCCAGCAGCCGCACTAGCGGGGAGGCCTACGAGCAGTACTTC.

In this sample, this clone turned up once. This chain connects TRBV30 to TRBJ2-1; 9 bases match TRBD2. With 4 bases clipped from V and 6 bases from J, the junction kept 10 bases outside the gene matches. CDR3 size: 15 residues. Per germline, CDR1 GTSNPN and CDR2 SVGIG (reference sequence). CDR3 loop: CAWKVGGGAGNEQFF. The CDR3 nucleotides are TGTGCCTGGAAAGTGGGCGGGGGGGCTGGCAATGAGCAGTTCTTC.

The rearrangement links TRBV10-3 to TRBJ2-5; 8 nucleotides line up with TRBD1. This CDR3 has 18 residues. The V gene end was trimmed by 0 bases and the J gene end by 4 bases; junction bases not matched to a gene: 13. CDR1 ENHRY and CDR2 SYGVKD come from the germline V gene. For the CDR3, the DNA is TGTGCCATCAGTGAGTCTTTGGTTTCAGGGACAGGCGGAGAGACCCAGTACTTC. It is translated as CAISESLVSGTGGETQYF.

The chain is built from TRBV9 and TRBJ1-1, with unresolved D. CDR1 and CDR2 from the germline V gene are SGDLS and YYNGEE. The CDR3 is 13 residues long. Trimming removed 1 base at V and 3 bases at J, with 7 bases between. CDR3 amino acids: CASSVSGYTEAFF. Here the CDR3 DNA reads TGTGCCAGCAGCGTATCCGGGTACACTGAAGCTTTCTTT.

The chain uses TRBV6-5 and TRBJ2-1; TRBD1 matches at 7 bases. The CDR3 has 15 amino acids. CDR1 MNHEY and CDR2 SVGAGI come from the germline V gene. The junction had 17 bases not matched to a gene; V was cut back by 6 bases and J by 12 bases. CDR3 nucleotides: TGTGCCAGCAGGCCGGGACAGCCTTTCTCACAACTGCAGTTCTTC. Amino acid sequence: CASRPGQPFSQLQFF.

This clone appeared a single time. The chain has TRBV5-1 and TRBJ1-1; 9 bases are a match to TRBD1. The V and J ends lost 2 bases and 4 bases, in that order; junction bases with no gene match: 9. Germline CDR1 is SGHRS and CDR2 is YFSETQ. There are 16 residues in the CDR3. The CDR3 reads CASSFGTGSQITEAFF. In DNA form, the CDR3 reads TGCGCCAGCAGCTTTGGGACAGGGTCTCAAATCACTGAAGCTTTCTTT.

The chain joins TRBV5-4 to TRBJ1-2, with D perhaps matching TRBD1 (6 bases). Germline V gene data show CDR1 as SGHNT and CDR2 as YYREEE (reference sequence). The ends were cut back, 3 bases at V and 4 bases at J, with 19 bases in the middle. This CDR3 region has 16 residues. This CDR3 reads CASSSRTGGAGYGYTF. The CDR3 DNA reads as TGTGCCAGCAGCTCCCGTACTGGGGGCGCGGGCTATGGCTACACCTTC.

CDR3 region: CASSRFRDRDEKLFF. DNA of the CDR3: TGTGCCAGCAGCCGTTTCCGGGACAGAGATGAAAAACTGTTTTTT. The chain recombines TRBV28 with TRBJ1-4; 7 bases are a match to TRBD1. V trimming: 6 bases; J trimming: 6 bases; junction bases outside the gene matches: 10. The CDR3 loop spans 15 amino acids. Germline-derived CDR1 and CDR2 are MDHEN and SYDVKM.

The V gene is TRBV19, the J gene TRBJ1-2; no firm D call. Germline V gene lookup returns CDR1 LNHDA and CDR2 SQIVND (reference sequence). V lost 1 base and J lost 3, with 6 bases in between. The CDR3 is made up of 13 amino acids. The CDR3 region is CASSIGLDYGYTF. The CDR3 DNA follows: TGTGCCAGTAGTATAGGACTGGACTATGGCTACACCTTC.

CDR3 DNA sequence: TGTGCCAGCAGTTTAGAGGTTGGGTCAGGCAATCAGCCCCAGCATTTT. Its translation is CASSLEVGSGNQPQHF. The rearrangement links TRBV28 to TRBJ1-5; D is undetermined. The germline gives CDR1 MDHEN, CDR2 SYDVKM. The CDR3 has 16 amino acids. Trimming took 2 bases from V and 2 from J, leaving 13 bases between them.

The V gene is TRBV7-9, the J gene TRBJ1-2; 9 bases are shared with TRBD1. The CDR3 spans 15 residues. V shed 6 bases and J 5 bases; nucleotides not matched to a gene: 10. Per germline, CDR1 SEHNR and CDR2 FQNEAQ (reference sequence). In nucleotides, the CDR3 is TGTGCCAGCAGATATGCTTTGGACAGGGGTTATGGCTACACCTTC. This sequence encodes CASRYALDRGYGYTF.

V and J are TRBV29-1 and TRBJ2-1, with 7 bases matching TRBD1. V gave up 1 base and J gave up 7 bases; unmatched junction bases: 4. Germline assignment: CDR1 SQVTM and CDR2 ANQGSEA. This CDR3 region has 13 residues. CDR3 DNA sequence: TGCAGCGTTGAAGGCCCAGGGGGAAATGAGCAGTTCTTC. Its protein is CSVEGPGGNEQFF.

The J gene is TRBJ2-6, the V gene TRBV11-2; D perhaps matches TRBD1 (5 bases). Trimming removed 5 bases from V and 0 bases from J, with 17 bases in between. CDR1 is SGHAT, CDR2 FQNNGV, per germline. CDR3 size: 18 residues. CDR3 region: CASSPLRTGTSGANVLTF. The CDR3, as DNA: TGTGCCAGCAGCCCGCTAAGAACAGGTACCTCTGGGGCCAACGTCCTGACTTTC.

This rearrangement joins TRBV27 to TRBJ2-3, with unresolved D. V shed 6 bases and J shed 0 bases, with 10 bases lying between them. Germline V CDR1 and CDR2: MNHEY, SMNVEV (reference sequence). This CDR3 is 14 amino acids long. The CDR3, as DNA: TGTGCCAGCAGGAGATCCCTTAGCACAGATACGCAGTATTTT. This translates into CASRRSLSTDTQYF.

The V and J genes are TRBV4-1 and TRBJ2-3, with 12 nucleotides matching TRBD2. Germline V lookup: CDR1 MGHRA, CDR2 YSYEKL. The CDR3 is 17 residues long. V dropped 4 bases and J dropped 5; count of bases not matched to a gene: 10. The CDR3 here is CASSPPLAGGSGDTQYF. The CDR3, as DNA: TGCGCCAGCAGCCCCCCACTAGCGGGAGGATCAGGAGATACGCAGTATTTT.

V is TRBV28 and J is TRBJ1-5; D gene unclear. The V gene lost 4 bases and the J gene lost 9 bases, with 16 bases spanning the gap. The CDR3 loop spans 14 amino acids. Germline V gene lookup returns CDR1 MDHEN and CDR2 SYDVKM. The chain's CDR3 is CASSSLPKAGPQHF. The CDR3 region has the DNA TGTGCCAGCAGTTCCCTCCCGAAGGCGGGGCCCCAGCATTTT.

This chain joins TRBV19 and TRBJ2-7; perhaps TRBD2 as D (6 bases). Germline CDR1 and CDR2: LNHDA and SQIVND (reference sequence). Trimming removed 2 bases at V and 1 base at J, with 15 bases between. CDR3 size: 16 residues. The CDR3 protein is CASSIRSGEASYEQYF. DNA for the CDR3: TGTGCCAGTAGTATACGGTCGGGAGAGGCGTCCTACGAGCAGTACTTC.

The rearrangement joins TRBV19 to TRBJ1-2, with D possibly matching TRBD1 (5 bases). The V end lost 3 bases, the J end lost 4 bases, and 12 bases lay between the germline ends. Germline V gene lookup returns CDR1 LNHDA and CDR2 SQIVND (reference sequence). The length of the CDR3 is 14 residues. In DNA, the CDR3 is TGTGCCAGTAGTATCGAGACAGCCACCTATGGCTACACCTTC. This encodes CASSIETATYGYTF.

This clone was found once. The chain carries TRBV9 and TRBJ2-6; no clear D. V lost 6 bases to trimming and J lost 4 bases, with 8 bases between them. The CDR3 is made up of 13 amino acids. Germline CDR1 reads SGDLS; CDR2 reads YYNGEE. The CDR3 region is CASKQSGANVLTF. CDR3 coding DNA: TGTGCCAGCAAACAGTCCGGGGCCAACGTCCTGACTTTC. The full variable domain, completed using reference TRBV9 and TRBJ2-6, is DSGVTQTPKHLITATGQRVTLRCSPRSGDLSVYWYQQSLDQGLQFLIQYYNGEERAKGNILERFSAQQFPDLHSELNLSSLELGDSALYFCASKQSGANVLTFGAGSRLTVL.

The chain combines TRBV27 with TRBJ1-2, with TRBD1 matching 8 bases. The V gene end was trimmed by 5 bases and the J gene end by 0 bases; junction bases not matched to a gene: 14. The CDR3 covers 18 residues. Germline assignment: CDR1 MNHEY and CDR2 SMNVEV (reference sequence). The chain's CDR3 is CASSATTGTGPSNYGYTF. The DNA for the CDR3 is TGTGCCAGCAGTGCAACAACCGGGACAGGTCCCTCTAACTATGGCTACACCTTC.

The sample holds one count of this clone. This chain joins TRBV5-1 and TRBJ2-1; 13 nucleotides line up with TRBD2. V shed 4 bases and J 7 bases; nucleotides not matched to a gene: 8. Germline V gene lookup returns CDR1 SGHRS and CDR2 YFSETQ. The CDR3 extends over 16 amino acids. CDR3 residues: CASSGLLAGGRNEQFF. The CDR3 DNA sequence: TGCGCCAGCAGCGGACTACTAGCGGGGGGGCGGAATGAGCAGTTCTTC.

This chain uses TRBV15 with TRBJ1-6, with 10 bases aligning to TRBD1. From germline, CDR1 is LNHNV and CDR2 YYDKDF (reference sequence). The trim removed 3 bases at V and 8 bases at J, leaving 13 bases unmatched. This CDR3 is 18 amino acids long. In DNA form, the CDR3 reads TGTGCCACCAGCAGGGGGACAGGGGACCGGCAGAGGGATTCACCCCTCCACTTT. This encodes CATSRGTGDRQRDSPLHF.

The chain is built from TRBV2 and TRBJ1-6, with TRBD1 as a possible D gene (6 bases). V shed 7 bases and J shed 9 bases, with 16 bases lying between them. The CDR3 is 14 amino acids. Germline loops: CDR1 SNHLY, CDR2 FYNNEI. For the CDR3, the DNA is TGTGCCAGCAAGGTCCGGGACATAATTTCACCCCTCCACTTT. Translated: CASKVRDIISPLHF. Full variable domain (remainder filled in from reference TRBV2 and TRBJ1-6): EPEVTQTPSHQVTQMGQEVILRCVPISNHLYFYWYRQILGQKVEFLVSFYNNEISEKSEIFDDQFSVERPDGSNFTLKIRSTKLEDSAMYFCASKVRDIISPLHFGNGTRLTVT.